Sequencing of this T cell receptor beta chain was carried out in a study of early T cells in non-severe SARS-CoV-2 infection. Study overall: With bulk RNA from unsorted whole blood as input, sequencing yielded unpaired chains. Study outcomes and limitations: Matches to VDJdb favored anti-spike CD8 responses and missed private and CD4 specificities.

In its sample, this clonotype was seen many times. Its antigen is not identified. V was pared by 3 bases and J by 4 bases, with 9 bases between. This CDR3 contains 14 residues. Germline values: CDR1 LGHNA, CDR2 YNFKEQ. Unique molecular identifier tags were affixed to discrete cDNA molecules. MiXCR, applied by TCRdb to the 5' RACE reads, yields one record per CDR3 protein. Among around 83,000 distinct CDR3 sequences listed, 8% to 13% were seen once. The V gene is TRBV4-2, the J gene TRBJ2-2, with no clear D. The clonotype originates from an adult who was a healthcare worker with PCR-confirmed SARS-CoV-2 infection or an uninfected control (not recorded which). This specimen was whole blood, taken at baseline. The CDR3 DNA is TGTGCCAGCAGCCAGGGCCAACGCACCGGGGAGCTGTTTTTT. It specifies CASSQGQRTGELFF.